The rows below give T cell receptor beta chains drawn from one sample of a study of T cells in Graves' hyperthyroidism and ophthalmopathy. TCRdb fed the multiplex PCR reads into MiXCR, producing one record per CDR3 protein. The sample carries about 640,000 distinct CDR3 sequences, 20% to 25% recorded once. Sequenced sample: blood. The receptor set was obtained from a man younger than 40 with Graves' ophthalmopathy. CDR3s include the opening cysteine and the closing phenylalanine or tryptophan. The D gene is left open where the match is weak. Clone size is stated in some rows and not others, as once, few, many or a class when expanded.

clone_size	d_call	j_call	v_call	cdr3_nt	cdr3_aa
-	-	TRBJ2-1	TRBV20-1	TGCAGTGCTAGAGTAGGGCCCCCAGACGGTGAGCAGTTCTTC	CSARVGPPDGEQFF
-	-	TRBJ2-7	TRBV20-1	TGCAGTGCTAGGCCCGACAGGGCGGGGACCTACGAGCAGTACTTC	CSARPDRAGTYEQYF
few	TRBD2	TRBJ2-7	TRBV7-9	TGTGCCAGCAGCCCTAGAAGACTAGCGGAAGCCTACGAGCAGTACTTC	CASSPRRLAEAYEQYF
few	TRBD2	TRBJ2-3	TRBV20-1	TGCAGTACCCAACTAGCGGGCAAGCCTCCTAGCACAGATACGCAGTATTTT	CSTQLAGKPPSTDTQYF
many	-	TRBJ1-2	TRBV7-3	TGTGCCAGCAGCTTAGACGGCTCCTATGGCTACACCTTC	CASSLDGSYGYTF
-	-	TRBJ2-1	TRBV28	TGTGCCAGCAGTTCCCTAGAGAGAAATGAGCAGTTCTTC	CASSSLERNEQFF
many	-	TRBJ1-5	TRBV6-1	TGTGCCAGCAGTAATCAGCCCCAGCATTTT	CASSNQPQHF
-	-	TRBJ2-5	TRBV27	TGTGCCAGCAGTTTATGTAACCTAGGCCAAGAGACCCAGTACTTC	CASSLCNLGQETQYF
many	TRBD2	TRBJ2-3	TRBV11-2	TGTGCCAGCACTGGACAGGACGGGACTAGCGGGTCCACAGATACGCAGTATTTT	CASTGQDGTSGSTDTQYF
-	TRBD2	TRBJ2-7	TRBV20-1	TGCAGTGCTAGAGACGGTGGCGCGGGAGGAAGATACGAGCAGTACTTC	CSARDGGAGGRYEQYF
few	-	TRBJ2-1	TRBV12-3/TRBV12-4	TGTGCCAGCACCTGGACTGGCGCCCACAATGAGCAGTTCTTC	CASTWTGAHNEQFF
few	TRBD1	TRBJ1-2	TRBV2	TGTGCCAGCAGTGAAGGGGGACAGGGGCGAATCTATGGCTACACCTTC	CASSEGGQGRIYGYTF
-	TRBD2	TRBJ2-3	TRBV14	TGTGCCAGCAGCCAAGATATCAGCGGGATCACAGATACGCAGTATTTT	CASSQDISGITDTQYF
many	-	TRBJ1-6	TRBV27	TGTGCCAGCCATACCAGGGGTACCGGATCACCCCTCCACTTT	CASHTRGTGSPLHF
few	-	TRBJ1-6	TRBV10-2	TGCGCCAGCAGTGAATCGTTAGGGCAGGGGTATTCACCCCTCCACTTT	CASSESLGQGYSPLHF
few	-	TRBJ2-3	TRBV4-1	TGCGCCAGCAGCCCGAGAACAGGTCAGGACGCAGATACGCAGTATTTT	CASSPRTGQDADTQYF
few	TRBD1	TRBJ1-2	TRBV20-1	TGCAGTGCTAGAGATCTTTCCAGGGGGCTAGAAGGCTACACCTTC	CSARDLSRGLEGYTF
-	TRBD2	TRBJ2-1	TRBV6-2/TRBV6-3	TGTGCCAGCGCGAATCCCAGCGCTAGCGGGAGCCATGAGCAGTTCTTC	CASANPSASGSHEQFF
-	-	TRBJ1-5	TRBV27	TGTGCCAGCAGTTTAAGACAGCGAAATCAGCCCCAGCATTTT	CASSLRQRNQPQHF
few	-	TRBJ2-5	TRBV20-1	TGCAGTGCTAGGGCCCCGTACCAAGAGACCCAGTACTTC	CSARAPYQETQYF
many	-	TRBJ1-1	TRBV6-1	TGTGCCAGCAGAGCCGGGAACACTGAAGCTTTCTTT	CASRAGNTEAFF
few	TRBD1	TRBJ2-3	TRBV10-3	TGTGCCATCACCCGGGACAGGGTCACAGATACGCAGTATTTT	CAITRDRVTDTQYF
many	-	TRBJ1-1	TRBV18	TGTGCCAGCTCACCAACGGCAGGGAACACTGAAGCTTTCTTT	CASSPTAGNTEAFF
many	TRBD2	TRBJ2-3	TRBV2	TGTGCCAGCAGTGGAGGGACTAGCGGATTAAAGGATACGCAGTATTTT	CASSGGTSGLKDTQYF
few	TRBD1	TRBJ2-1	TRBV9	TGTGCCAGCAGCCTAACCGGGACAGGAAAAAATGAGCAGTTCTTC	CASSLTGTGKNEQFF
few	-	TRBJ1-2	TRBV18	TGTGCCAGCTCCCCCCGGTCCTTGGGCGGCTACACCTTC	CASSPRSLGGYTF
few	-	TRBJ2-1	TRBV6-2/TRBV6-3	TGTGCCAGCAGTTATGACGGCCACAATGAGCAGTTCTTC	CASSYDGHNEQFF
-	TRBD2	TRBJ2-7	TRBV19	TGTGCCAGTAGTATAGCTCGAGCGGGAGGCCACGAGCAGTACTTC	CASSIARAGGHEQYF
-	-	TRBJ1-2	TRBV28	TGTGCAACGCGGGGGGGCACCGCGGGTCATGGCTACACCTTC	CATRGGTAGHGYTF
few	-	TRBJ1-5	TRBV6-1	TGTGCCAGCAGTCCAGGACCGACTAATCAGCCCCAGCATTTT	CASSPGPTNQPQHF
-	TRBD1	TRBJ2-6	TRBV12-3/TRBV12-4	TGTGCCAGCAGTTCGGACAGGGGGCAATCGGGGGCCAACGTCCTGACTTTC	CASSSDRGQSGANVLTF
-	-	TRBJ2-1	TRBV14	TGTGCCAGCAGCCACATACAACGGATCTACAATGAGCAGTTCTTC	CASSHIQRIYNEQFF
-	-	TRBJ1-1	TRBV7-2	TGTGCCAGCACCGGTTCGCCCACTGAAGCTTTCTTT	CASTGSPTEAFF
few	TRBD1	TRBJ1-1	TRBV25-1	TGTGCCAGCAGTGACCCGACAGGGGTTGAAGCTTTCTTT	CASSDPTGVEAFF
-	-	TRBJ2-5	TRBV10-2	TGCGCCAGCAGTGTAAGCGCCGAGACCCAGTACTTC	CASSVSAETQYF
few	TRBD1	TRBJ2-5	TRBV2	TGTGCCAGCAGTACAGGGGGGTTGAAGACCCAGTACTTC	CASSTGGLKTQYF
few	-	TRBJ1-1	TRBV4-1	TGCGCCAGCAGCCAAGTACCCGGGGCGGCCACTGAAGCTTTCTTT	CASSQVPGAATEAFF
many	TRBD1	TRBJ1-5	TRBV18	TGTGCCAGCTCACCCGGACAGGATCAGCCCCAGCATTTT	CASSPGQDQPQHF
few	-	TRBJ2-5	TRBV7-8	TGTGCCAGCAGCTCCCAGTGGAGGTCGGCCGAGGCCCAAGAGACCCAGTACTTC	CASSSQWRSAEAQETQYF